This T cell receptor beta chain was obtained from a study of blood T cell repertoires in COVID-19. Across the whole study: Whether acute or convalescent, the COVID-19 samples came from the United States, Italy and Spain. PBMCs, B-cell-depleted T cells, or T cells were the source of the cDNA or gDNA that made up the material.

In this sample, this clone turned up a few times. Followed longitudinally, the Seattle patients had been enrolled during active infection. In the authors' methods: It was from reference gene primer amplification that nucleated cell counts were estimated. TCRdb keeps only in-frame clones here, not all; method: immunoSEQ multiplex PCR. D and trimming come from the DNA, and the V and J calls and clone size come from that table. This sample carries approximately 93,000 clones, roughly 70% of them seen once, and the ten largest clones take about 3.9%. The CDR3 is made up of 16 amino acids. Germline lookup yields CDR1 SGHTA and CDR2 FQGNSA. V lost 5 bases and J lost 4; bases outside the gene matches: 11.

This chain joins TRBV7-2 and TRBJ2-1; 7 positions match TRBD2. The TCR sequence derives from an older man with COVID-19, enrolled during active disease. The material sequenced was peripheral blood. Written as DNA, the CDR3 is TGTGCCAGCAGCGGCCGCGCGGGAGCCATATACAATGAGCAGTTCTTC. Protein: CASSGRAGAIYNEQFF. Supplemented by reference TRBV7-2 and TRBJ2-1, the full variable domain reads GAGVSQSPSNKVTEKGKDVELRCDPISGHTALYWYRQSLGQGLEFLIYFQGNSAPDKSGLPSDRFSAERTGGSVSTLTIQRTQQEDSAVYLCASSGRAGAIYNEQFFGPGTRLTVL.